The 19 T cell receptor beta chains reported below all come from one sample, sequenced in a study of blood T cell repertoires in COVID-19. The method was immunoSEQ multiplex PCR; TCRdb's version includes in-frame clones alone and lacks a portion of them. The data contain 140,000 to 150,000 clones, 84% of them singletons. The sequencing sample was made of PBMCs or T cells enriched from blood (not recorded which). The receptors shown here come from a woman aged 45-65 years who had been exposed to COVID-19.

This chain links TRBV6-5 with TRBJ2-7; perhaps TRBD1 as D (6 bases). The CDR3 contains 13 residues. Germline CDR1 and CDR2: MNHEY and SVGAGI. Trimming took 7 bases from V and 3 from J, leaving 13 bases between them. Here the CDR3 reads CASNRAERYEQYF. CDR3 sequence (DNA): TGTGCCAGCAACAGGGCAGAACGCTACGAGCAGTACTTC.

This chain connects TRBV9 to TRBJ2-5, with TRBD2 matching 7 bases. This CDR3 comprises 15 residues. J lost 4 bases, V lost 3 bases, and 9 bases had no gene match. Germline V gene lookup returns CDR1 SGDLS and CDR2 YYNGEE. DNA for the CDR3: TGTGCCAGCAGCGACCGGGCTAGCGGAATAGAGACCCAGTACTTC. Translating it yields CASSDRASGIETQYF.

This rearrangement joins TRBV7-2 to TRBJ2-3, with TRBD2 identical over 9 bases. Trimming took 7 bases from V and 1 from J; bases not matched to a gene: 9. The CDR3 sequence is 16 residues long. Per germline, CDR1 SGHTA and CDR2 FQGNSA. The DNA of the CDR3 is TGTGCCAGCAACCCATTGGGCGGGGGGGGCACAGATACGCAGTATTTT. This gives the protein CASNPLGGGGTDTQYF.

The chain employs TRBV2 and TRBJ1-1; 7 bases line up with TRBD1. J gave up 0 bases and V 6 bases, and 4 bases lay outside the gene matches. From germline, CDR1 is SNHLY and CDR2 FYNNEI. The length of the CDR3 is 14 residues. The CDR3 DNA follows: TGTGCCAGCAGCGGAACAGGGGTGAACACTGAAGCTTTCTTT. Translation gives CASSGTGVNTEAFF.

The CDR3: CASSQPGQVYEQYF. Written as DNA, the CDR3 is TGTGCCAGCAGCCAACCGGGACAGGTCTACGAGCAGTACTTC. This rearrangement joins TRBV14 to TRBJ2-7; TRBD1 agrees at 8 bases. This CDR3 has 14 amino acids. V was pared by 2 bases and J by 3 bases, with 3 bases of the junction left unmatched. Looked up from germline, CDR1 is SGHDN and CDR2 is FVKESK.

The rearrangement links TRBV6-5 to TRBJ1-1; 7 bases map to TRBD1. From germline, CDR1 is MNHEY and CDR2 SVGAGI. After removal of 6 bases from V and 5 bases from J, the junction contained 6 bases not matched to a gene. The CDR3 contains 13 residues. CDR3 sequence (DNA): TGTGCCAGCAGCCCGGTCAGGGGGACTGAAGCTTTCTTT. It encodes CASSPVRGTEAFF.

This clone was found a few times. The genes are TRBV2 and TRBJ2-3, with D possibly TRBD1 on 6 matching bases. The ends were cut back, 6 bases at V and 0 bases at J, with 13 bases in the middle. The CDR3 spans 15 residues. Germline V gene sequence: CDR1 SNHLY, CDR2 FYNNEI. The DNA of the CDR3 is TGTGCCAGCAGCGACAGGCTCCTTAGCACAGATACGCAGTATTTT. The encoded protein is CASSDRLLSTDTQYF.

The chain is built from TRBV9 and TRBJ2-7; D may be TRBD2 (5 bases). This CDR3 is built from 12 residues. V dropped 7 bases and J dropped 1 base, with 9 bases sitting between them. The germline V gene has CDR1 SGDLS and CDR2 YYNGEE. The CDR3 DNA sequence: TGTGCCAGCGCGAGGGATTCCTACGAGCAGTACTTC. Translated: CASARDSYEQYF.

The rearrangement uses TRBV15 and TRBJ2-1; weak D call: TRBD1 (6 bases). V lost 5 bases and J lost 0, with 11 bases in between. The CDR3 has 15 residues. Germline V gene lookup returns CDR1 LNHNV and CDR2 YYDKDF (reference sequence). In nucleotides, the CDR3 is TGTGCCACCAGCCAGTGGACAGCCTCCTACAATGAGCAGTTCTTC. Translation gives CATSQWTASYNEQFF.

This chain links TRBV27 with TRBJ1-3; 9 bases align to TRBD1. CDR1 and CDR2 (germline): MNHEY, SMNVEV (reference sequence). This CDR3 has 18 amino acids. Trimming removed 6 bases from V and 7 bases from J; junction bases left unmatched: 19. The CDR3 region is CASSAGQGTAWLRNTIYF. The CDR3 DNA reads TGTGCCAGCAGCGCGGGACAGGGAACTGCTTGGCTGAGGAACACCATATATTTT.

This chain uses TRBV6-4 with TRBJ2-1; 16 bases map to TRBD2. The germline V gene has CDR1 MRHNA and CDR2 SNTAGT. The CDR3 has 16 residues. The V segment lost 2 bases and the J segment 7 bases; nucleotides outside the gene matches: 2. In DNA form, the CDR3 reads TGTGCCAGCAGTGACGGGACTAGCGGGGGGGTAAATGAGCAGTTCTTC. Encoded protein: CASSDGTSGGVNEQFF.

This chain joins TRBV6-5 and TRBJ1-4; 7 bases map to TRBD1. J lost 3 bases, V lost 11 bases, and 3 bases had no gene match. Looked up from germline, CDR1 is MNHEY and CDR2 is SVGAGI. The CDR3 runs to 12 residues. The CDR3 nucleotides read TGTGCCTCGGGACAGTCTAATGAAAAACTGTTTTTT. Its protein product is CASGQSNEKLFF.

The chain is built from TRBV6-5 and TRBJ2-2; weak D call: TRBD1 (5 bases). There are 16 residues in the CDR3. The germline gives CDR1 MNHEY, CDR2 SVGAGI. Trimming removed 0 bases from V and 2 bases from J, with 10 bases in between. CDR3 sequence reads: CASSYSRGSNTGELFF. CDR3 nucleotides: TGTGCCAGCAGTTACTCTAGGGGATCCAACACCGGGGAGCTGTTTTTT.

The genes are TRBV6-5 and TRBJ1-6; 8 bases agree with TRBD1. CDR3 size: 14 residues. The germline V gene encodes CDR1 MNHEY and CDR2 SVGAGI. J was trimmed by 6 bases and V by 6 bases; bases with no gene match: 4. The CDR3, as DNA: TGTGCCAGCAGCCAGGGGGCGTTTAATTCACCCCTCCACTTT. Translation gives CASSQGAFNSPLHF.

V usage is TRBV27 and J usage is TRBJ2-3; the D gene is possibly TRBD1 (7 bases). Trimming pared 5 bases from V and 3 bases from J, leaving 21 bases between. The CDR3 spans 17 residues. Germline assignment: CDR1 MNHEY and CDR2 SMNVEV (reference sequence). The CDR3 sequence is CASSPSWGDSSTDTQYF. The CDR3 coding sequence is TGTGCCAGCAGTCCCTCCTGGGGGGACAGTTCGACAGATACGCAGTATTTT.

V and J are TRBV24-1 and TRBJ2-3; D remains unclear. Germline V gene data show CDR1 as KGHDR and CDR2 as SFDVKD. The CDR3 has 12 residues. V lost 4 bases and J lost 5, with 6 bases in between. DNA of the CDR3: TGTGCCACCAGTGACTCCAGAGATACGCAGTATTTT. Its protein product is CATSDSRDTQYF.

The gene calls are TRBV24-1 and TRBJ1-1; D gene ambiguous. The germline V gene has CDR1 KGHDR and CDR2 SFDVKD. The CDR3 spans 15 residues. V gave up 1 base and J gave up 3 bases, with 11 bases separating them. The CDR3 is CATSDLSGYDTEAFF. In DNA, the CDR3 is TGTGCCACCAGTGATTTATCCGGGTACGACACTGAAGCTTTCTTT.

This rearrangement joins TRBV5-6 to TRBJ2-5; 7 bases are shared with TRBD2. Germline CDR1 and CDR2: SGHDT and YYEEEE. This CDR3 has 14 residues. The trim removed 2 bases at V and 5 bases at J, leaving 6 bases unmatched. The CDR3: CASSFGGGRETQYF. In DNA form, the CDR3 reads TGTGCCAGCAGCTTCGGCGGGGGTAGGGAGACCCAGTACTTC.

J is TRBJ2-1 and V is TRBV6-4; TRBD1 matches at 7 bases. V lost 6 bases and J lost 8; bases outside the gene matches: 10. The CDR3 has 14 residues. CDR1 is MRHNA, CDR2 SNTAGT, per germline. CDR3 in amino acids: CASRGGQDGDEQFF. DNA of the CDR3: TGTGCCAGCAGAGGCGGACAGGACGGGGATGAGCAGTTCTTC.